This T cell receptor (beta chain) is from a study of T cells in Graves' hyperthyroidism and ophthalmopathy. Findings and caveats of the study: From stable hyperthyroidism, ophthalmopathy was separated by a 13 V-J model.

Points on this clonotype: Antigen unknown.

The V end was cut by 6 bases, the J end by 4 bases, with 7 bases between. The CDR3 spans 12 residues. Looked up from germline, CDR1 is MNHEY and CDR2 is SVGEGT. TCR beta CDR3 region amplification was performed from RNA transcripts. TCR CDR3 underwent first-round RT-PCR with the HTBI primer set. A single record per CDR3 protein comes from TCRdb applying MiXCR to the multiplex PCR reads. In the table there are about 210,000 distinct CDR3 sequences, more than 15% of which are singletons. Hyperthyroidism was newly diagnosed in patients aged 18 to 65 (duration under 2 months). Uncontrolled infection, other autoimmune disease, pregnancy and lactation each barred patients from inclusion. Diagnoses were established using clinical symptoms, serum thyroxine and TRAb, thyroid ultrasound and orbital computed tomography.

The material sequenced was blood. The clonotype originates from a man in his fifties with Graves' hyperthyroidism. The rearrangement uses TRBV6-2 or TRBV6-3 and TRBJ2-1, with TRBD1 as a possible D gene (5 bases). The CDR3 loop is CASRSGYNEQFF. The CDR3 nucleotides read TGTGCCAGCAGGTCAGGGTACAATGAGCAGTTCTTC.